The 26 T cell receptor beta chains in this list originate from one sample, sequenced in a study of T-cell memory formation after mild COVID-19. TCRdb reprocessed the 5' RACE reads via MiXCR and lists one record per CDR3 protein. The sample comprises around 300,000 distinct CDR3 sequences, roughly an eighth of which are singletons, and 20% to 25% rests with the top ten. Material: PBMCs or a T cell subset sorted from them (not recorded which). The receptors shown here come from a man aged 18 to 30 who had mild COVID-19 (a few samples of this study predate the infection). Cell type and time point are not known.

This clonotype came up a few times. The chain employs TRBV5-1 and TRBJ2-7, with D perhaps matching TRBD2 (5 bases). Deletions cut 4 bases from V and 3 bases from J, with 11 bases between. CDR1 is SGHRS and CDR2 is YFSETQ in the germline V gene. This CDR3 region has 13 residues. CDR3 DNA: TGCGCCAGCAGCCCGGGGAAAGACTACGAGCAGTACTTC. Its protein product is CASSPGKDYEQYF.

This clonotype was detected a few times. The rearrangement uses TRBV10-3 and TRBJ1-1, with a weak D call TRBD1 (5 bases). The ends were cut back, 6 bases at V and 1 base at J, with 9 bases in the middle. Germline CDR1 reads ENHRY; CDR2 reads SYGVKD. The CDR3 is made up of 13 amino acids. CDR3 in amino acids: CAIRGAENTEAFF. CDR3 DNA sequence: TGTGCCATCAGAGGGGCCGAGAACACTGAAGCTTTCTTT.

The chain has TRBV7-2 and TRBJ1-4, with 9 bases aligning to TRBD1. The germline gives CDR1 SGHTA, CDR2 FQGNSA. V shed 4 bases and J 7 bases; nucleotides not matched to a gene: 13. The CDR3 consists of 17 residues. The CDR3 loop reads CASSSQTWRDRAEKLFF. The CDR3 nucleotides read TGTGCCAGCAGCTCGCAAACGTGGCGGGACAGGGCTGAAAAACTGTTTTTT.

This clonotype was seen a handful of times. V usage is TRBV5-1 and J usage is TRBJ2-2; D gene ambiguous. The CDR3 length is 15 residues. The V end lost 3 bases, the J end lost 5 bases, and 14 bases lay between the germline ends. Germline lookup yields CDR1 SGHRS and CDR2 YFSETQ. The CDR3 nucleotides read TGCGCCAGCAGCTCAACGGGCCAGACTACCGGGGAGCTGTTTTTT. Translating gives CASSSTGQTTGELFF.

The CDR3 here is CAISDRDRDEKLFF. The CDR3 DNA follows: TGTGCCATCAGTGACCGGGACAGGGATGAAAAACTGTTTTTT. This sequence joins TRBV10-3 and TRBJ1-4; 9 bases align to TRBD1. The CDR3 covers 14 residues. CDR1 and CDR2 (germline): ENHRY, SYGVKD. The V gene end was trimmed by 3 bases and the J gene end by 6 bases; junction bases not matched to a gene: 2.

V gene TRBV29-1 combines with J gene TRBJ2-5, with 8 bases that match TRBD1. Germline V gives CDR1 SQVTM, CDR2 ANQGSEA. This CDR3 spans 13 amino acids. The J segment lost 5 bases and the V segment lost 6 bases, leaving 8 bases of the junction unmatched. CDR3: CSVDRQGMETQYF. In nucleotides, the CDR3 is TGCAGCGTGGATCGACAGGGGATGGAGACCCAGTACTTC.

This clonotype was recorded a few times. The genes are TRBV12-3 or TRBV12-4 and TRBJ1-5; a weak D match, TRBD1 (5 bases). Trimming pared 7 bases from V and 2 bases from J, leaving 12 bases between. The CDR3 runs 14 residues. The CDR3 loop is CASTPMGGNQPQHF. The CDR3 DNA is TGTGCCAGCACTCCTATGGGGGGCAATCAGCCCCAGCATTTT.

This clonotype came up a few times. The chain combines TRBV28 with TRBJ2-1, with a possible D match to TRBD1 (6 bases). This CDR3 has 17 amino acids. Germline loops: CDR1 MDHEN, CDR2 SYDVKM. Trimming removed 3 bases at V and 4 bases at J, with 19 bases between. CDR3 in amino acids: CASSLVSGHVFYNEQFF. The DNA of the CDR3 is TGTGCCAGCAGTTTGGTGTCGGGACATGTGTTTTACAATGAGCAGTTCTTC.

This clonotype was seen only a few times. This chain joins TRBV6-2 or TRBV6-3 and TRBJ2-1, with TRBD2 matching 9 bases. V dropped 6 bases and J dropped 5; count of bases not matched to a gene: 14. Germline CDR1 is MNHEY and CDR2 is SVGEGT. There are 17 residues in the CDR3. As DNA, the CDR3 is TGTGCCAGCAGCCAACCGCGGGCGGGGGGGCCCGACAATGAGCAGTTCTTC. Translation: CASSQPRAGGPDNEQFF.

The V call is TRBV27, the J call TRBJ2-1; TRBD1 matches 12 bases. V shed 2 bases and J 8 bases; nucleotides not matched to a gene: 7. This CDR3 is 16 amino acids long. CDR1 is MNHEY, CDR2 SMNVEV, per germline (reference sequence). CDR3 region: CASSLAGTGGIDEQFF. The CDR3 nucleotides read TGTGCCAGCAGTTTAGCCGGGACAGGGGGCATCGATGAGCAGTTCTTC.

This clonotype has just a few counts. The chain links TRBV18 to TRBJ2-3, with D possibly matching TRBD2 (6 bases). Trimming shortened V by 6 bases and J by 1 base, and 14 bases separated the two germline ends. The CDR3 sequence is 15 residues long. The V gene's germline CDR1 is KGHSH and CDR2 LQKENI. DNA of the CDR3: TGTGCCAGCTCGCGGGACTCTTGGGGCACAGATACGCAGTATTTT. Its translation: CASSRDSWGTDTQYF.

This clonotype appeared many times. The chain joins TRBV3-1 to TRBJ2-5; the match to TRBD2 covers 7 bases. Unmatched junction bases numbered 4, after V lost 1 base and J lost 2 bases. There are 15 residues in the CDR3. The germline V gene encodes CDR1 LGHDT and CDR2 YNNKEL (reference sequence). In DNA form, the CDR3 reads TGTGCCAGCAGCCAAGCGGGGGGTGGTCAAGAGACCCAGTACTTC. This encodes CASSQAGGGQETQYF.

This clonotype was recorded at least ten times. The gene calls are TRBV7-8 and TRBJ1-1; D is unclear. V gave up 6 bases and J gave up 4 bases, with 15 bases separating them. This CDR3 comprises 14 residues. From germline, CDR1 is SGHVS and CDR2 FQNEAQ. The CDR3 sequence: CASSYRAGSTEAFF. Written as DNA, the CDR3 is TGTGCCAGCAGTTACCGTGCGGGCAGCACTGAAGCTTTCTTT.

This clonotype was seen a few times. The chain couples TRBV15 to TRBJ2-3; D is ambiguous. V was shortened by 0 bases and J by 6 bases, with 7 bases between the two germline ends. The CDR3 runs 13 residues. Germline V lookup: CDR1 LNHNV, CDR2 YYDKDF (reference sequence). The CDR3 protein is CATSRDQWDTQYF. CDR3 nucleotides: TGTGCCACCAGCAGAGATCAATGGGATACGCAGTATTTT.

In this sample, this clonotype turned up a few times. This rearrangement joins TRBV4-3 to TRBJ2-3; the D call may be TRBD1 or TRBD2 (6 bases each). Germline V gives CDR1 LGHNA, CDR2 YSLEER. Trimming removed 0 bases at V and 6 bases at J, with 10 bases between. CDR3 length equals 14 residues. CDR3 in amino acids: CASSQDRGPDTQYF. DNA of the CDR3: TGCGCCAGCAGCCAAGATCGGGGGCCGGATACGCAGTATTTT.

J is TRBJ2-7 and V is TRBV12-3 or TRBV12-4, with 9 bases lining up with TRBD2. J gave up 4 bases and V 6 bases, and 13 bases lay outside the gene matches. The CDR3 runs to 16 residues. The CDR3 region has the DNA TGTGCCAGCAGCCACCCTGCCCTAGCGGGGCCATACGAGCAGTACTTC. It yields the protein CASSHPALAGPYEQYF.

The chain joins TRBV11-2 to TRBJ1-1; TRBD1 is a possible D gene (5 bases). In germline, CDR1 is SGHAT, CDR2 FQNNGV. V dropped 4 bases and J dropped 10 bases, with 16 bases sitting between them. The CDR3 extends over 13 amino acids. The DNA for the CDR3 is TGTGCCAGCAGCTCACTAGGGGAGAGGGGAGCTTTCTTT. It codes for CASSSLGERGAFF.

The table lists this clonotype with a few counts. V usage is TRBV6-4 and J usage is TRBJ2-7; a possible D gene is TRBD2 (5 bases). V dropped 6 bases and J dropped 7 bases, with 31 bases sitting between them. This CDR3 region has 18 residues. CDR1 is MRHNA, CDR2 SNTAGT, per germline. The CDR3 loop is CASSANNSEARGRGEQYV. The DNA of the CDR3 is TGTGCCAGCAGCGCAAATAATAGCGAGGCGAGAGGAAGAGGGGAGCAGTACGTC.

This clonotype was counted only a few times. This chain joins TRBV12-3 or TRBV12-4 and TRBJ2-5, with 9 bases that match TRBD1. The V gene end was trimmed by 8 bases and the J gene end by 5 bases; junction bases not matched to a gene: 9. The CDR3 has 14 amino acids. CDR3 sequence (DNA): TGTGCCAGCGGATACAGGGGGCAGGGGGAGACCCAGTACTTC. Amino acid sequence: CASGYRGQGETQYF.

This clonotype has just a few counts. This chain connects TRBV19 to TRBJ2-4; tentative D call: TRBD1 (6 bases). From germline, CDR1 is LNHDA and CDR2 SQIVND (reference sequence). The CDR3 loop spans 14 amino acids. V was cut by 9 bases and J by 2 bases, with 14 bases left in between. The CDR3 nucleotides read TGTGCCAGCCGGATAACAGGGTCCAAAAACATTCAGTACTTC. This gives the protein CASRITGSKNIQYF.

This clonotype appeared many times. This sequence joins TRBV20-1 and TRBJ2-5; 10 nucleotides match TRBD1. J gave up 2 bases and V 0 bases, and 3 bases lay outside the gene matches. CDR3 length: 15 amino acids. The germline gives CDR1 DFQATT, CDR2 SNEGSKA (reference sequence). The CDR3 DNA follows: TGCAGTGCTAGAGAGAGGGACAGGGGACAAGAGACCCAGTACTTC. Encoded protein: CSARERDRGQETQYF.

The sample holds a few counts of this clonotype. The gene calls are TRBV9 and TRBJ2-3; no reliable D call. V dropped 4 bases and J dropped 1 base, with 10 bases sitting between them. Germline CDR1 SGDLS, CDR2 YYNGEE. The CDR3 is 14 residues long. The CDR3 here is CASSMRSGTDTQYF. CDR3 sequence (DNA): TGTGCCAGCAGCATGAGAAGTGGCACAGATACGCAGTATTTT. Based on the CDR3 plus reference TRBV9 and TRBJ2-3, the full variable domain is DSGVTQTPKHLITATGQRVTLRCSPRSGDLSVYWYQQSLDQGLQFLIQYYNGEERAKGNILERFSAQQFPDLHSELNLSSLELGDSALYFCASSMRSGTDTQYFGPGTRLTVL.

This clonotype has more than one count but fewer than ten. This CDR3 is CASGPGTYNNEQFF. CDR3 bases: TGTGCTAGTGGCCCCGGGACTTACAACAATGAGCAGTTCTTC. The chain couples TRBV12-5 to TRBJ2-1; possibly TRBD2 for D (6 bases). Germline V gene lookup returns CDR1 LGHNT and CDR2 FRNRAP. This CDR3 contains 14 residues. The V and J ends lost 6 bases and 5 bases respectively, with 14 bases between them.

V is TRBV6-2 or TRBV6-3 and J is TRBJ2-6; D is uncertain. Germline assignment: CDR1 MNHEY and CDR2 SVGEGT. V was cut by 0 bases and J by 2 bases, with 8 bases left in between. This CDR3 has 16 amino acids. The CDR3 DNA reads as TGTGCCAGCAGTTACTCTTTCGAAGCTGGGGCCAACGTCCTGACTTTC. Amino acid sequence: CASSYSFEAGANVLTF.

This clonotype was found a few times. The V and J genes are TRBV5-1 and TRBJ2-3; 8 nucleotides line up with TRBD1. CDR1 and CDR2 from the germline V gene are SGHRS and YFSETQ. The CDR3 extends over 16 amino acids. The V segment lost 4 bases and the J segment 4 bases; nucleotides outside the gene matches: 11. CDR3 sequence reads: CASSPYGQGQADTQYF. The DNA for the CDR3 is TGCGCCAGCAGCCCGTACGGACAGGGCCAGGCAGATACGCAGTATTTT. The full variable domain, in which reference TRBV5-1 and TRBJ2-3 provide the parts outside the CDR3, is KAGVTQTPRYLIKTRGQQVTLSCSPISGHRSVSWYQQTPGQGLQFLFEYFSETQRNKGNFPGRFSGRQFSNSRSEMNVSTLELGDSALYLCASSPYGQGQADTQYFGPGTRLTVL.

Many counts were recorded for this clonotype. J is TRBJ2-3 and V is TRBV7-2; the D is unclear. CDR3 length: 13 amino acids. Germline loops: CDR1 SGHTA, CDR2 FQGNSA. V was shortened by 5 bases and J by 1 base, with 7 bases between the two germline ends. CDR3 DNA sequence: TGTGCCAGCAGCCCTGGCGGCACAGATACGCAGTATTTT. This codes for CASSPGGTDTQYF.